The present TCR beta chain was sequenced within a study of shared clonotypes between healthy human individuals. CDR1 and CDR2 (germline): SQVTM, ANQGSEA. The CDR3 is 13 amino acids. Between the trimmed V and J ends, which lost 4 bases and 8 bases, there was a span of 14 bases. The sorted-subset replicate PCRs were given approximately 190 ng DNA, which is about 30,000 T cell genomes. Libraries were prepared by immunoSEQ multiplex PCR; TCRdb keeps only in-frame clonotypes and omits some of them. In the table there are roughly 760,000 clones, about 74% of which are singletons. This clone has ten or more counts. Each of the donors was a healthy adult who was HIV-negative and had not had a recent acute infection or vaccination.

The sequence was collected from a woman under 40 in good health. The V gene is TRBV29-1, the J gene TRBJ1-4; TRBD1 is a possible D gene (5 bases). Material for sequencing was memory CD4+ T cells sorted from blood. Subset here: CD45RA-negative fraction. CDR3 in amino acids: CSVVDTIGEKLFF. The CDR3 DNA reads as TGCAGCGTTGTGGACACCATAGGGGAAAAACTGTTTTTT.